This passage covers 3 T cell receptor beta chains from one sample sequenced in a study of cytomegalovirus exposure and HLA in healthy donors. This PCR relied on a set of 60 Vbeta primers and 13 Jbeta primers. TCRdb's copy holds only in-frame clones and misses some; the assay was immunoSEQ multiplex PCR. The sample records 200,000 to 250,000 clones, 77% being singletons. The sequenced sample consisted of PBMCs. The receptors come from a woman in her sixties in good health and CMV-seropositive.

The chain employs TRBV27 and TRBJ2-3, with a tentative D call TRBD1 (7 bases). V was shortened by 4 bases and J by 4 bases, with 15 bases between the two germline ends. CDR1 and CDR2 (germline): MNHEY, SMNVEV (reference sequence). The CDR3 covers 15 residues. CDR3 nucleotide sequence: TGTGCCAGCAGTTCCCCCTCAGGGGGGTCAGATACGCAGTATTTT. Translating gives CASSSPSGGSDTQYF.

The chain links TRBV19 to TRBJ2-1; 7 nucleotides align to TRBD2. V lost 3 bases, J lost 4 bases, and 3 bases stayed unmatched. The CDR3 spans 14 residues. CDR1 LNHDA and CDR2 SQIVND come from the germline V gene (reference sequence). CDR3 protein: CASSIRLAYNEQFF. The CDR3 DNA follows: TGTGCCAGTAGTATTCGACTAGCTTACAATGAGCAGTTCTTC.

V gene TRBV5-1 combines with J gene TRBJ2-5, with 7 positions matching TRBD1. The V segment lost 0 bases and the J segment 5 bases; nucleotides outside the gene matches: 10. CDR1 and CDR2 from the germline V gene are SGHRS and YFSETQ. This CDR3 region has 16 residues. In DNA form, the CDR3 reads TGCGCCAGCAGCTTGGTTGCAGGGGGAATCCGGGAGACCCAGTACTTC. It specifies CASSLVAGGIRETQYF.